This T cell receptor (beta chain) originates from a study of response to subunit inactivated influenza vaccine. Study-level findings and limits: The authors proposed limited new T cell recruitment per seasonal influenza vaccination.

V was clipped by 7 bases and J by 2 bases, with 15 bases between them. This CDR3 contains 14 residues. Looked up from germline, CDR1 is MGHDK and CDR2 is SYGVNS. TCRdb re-analysed the RT-PCR reads in MiXCR, keeping a single row per CDR3 protein. The table records around 580,000 distinct CDR3 sequences, 10% to 15% of them present only once. This clonotype was seen only a few times. Its antigen is not identified. The sequences come from PBMCs from blood, collected on the day of vaccination. The chain is built from TRBV25-1 and TRBJ2-7; D is perhaps TRBD2 (6 bases). The TCR originated in a man over 45 who received an inactivated influenza vaccine. CDR3 in DNA: TGTGCCAGCATGGCGGGGCGGATCCCCTACGAGCAGTACTTC. Protein: CASMAGRIPYEQYF.